This T cell receptor (beta chain) came from a study of blood T cell repertoires in COVID-19 (dated by TCRdb to 2019 to 2021). Turning to the overall study: Samples from collaborators originated in the United States, Italy and Spain and spanned both the acute and convalescent phases of COVID-19. The prospective study material was composed of cDNA or gDNA derived from T cells, B-cell-depleted T cells, or PBMCs. The dataset comprised deeply sampled blood TCRbeta repertoires from subjects exposed to, actively infected with, or recovered from COVID-19. The repertoires were released in a freely available public database meant as a resource for research on the immune response to SARS-CoV-2. The samples were drawn from two sources: the first 160 participants of the ongoing ImmuneRACE study, and over 950 subjects contributed by 6 global collaborators. Sample metadata almost always included a de-identified subject ID, COVID-19 status, age in years and sex. Where available, HLA class I and class II types were obtained from metadata supplied by the sample provider rather than from assay-based typing. Results the study describes overall, beyond this receptor: The amount of clinical and demographic metadata varied by source and participant and was provided uncurated.

TCRbeta CDR3 regions were amplified from genomic DNA using the immunoSEQ Assay, a bias-controlled multiplex PCR. Concerning the study's data processing: The number of nucleated cells in each sample was estimated by amplification of reference gene primers within the assay. To quantify the absolute abundance of each unique TCRbeta CDR3 rearrangement, sequence reads were collapsed and filtered. For each sample, productive Simpson clonality was calculated as the square root of Simpson's diversity index across productive rearrangements. The clones in this table, taken by TCRdb from immuneACCESS, are in-frame only. Not every clone is retained; where verified, under half of the shortfall comes from an unresolved V gene, and the cause of the rest is unknown. That table supplies the V and J calls and clone size; D and trimming were determined from the DNA. The sample data list hundreds of thousands of clones, and approximately 78% of these were observed just once. The ten largest clones add up to approximately 5% of the sample.

This clone was recorded a few times. Its specific antigen is unknown. No per-base quality is available; no much larger clone lies one base away. Participants in the prospective study were aged about 18 to 89 years, lived in 20 to 25 United States geographic areas, and enrolled through a virtual design. In the prospective study, participants were assigned to cohorts based on the clinical history participants reported in a screening survey and a study questionnaire. A participant counted as exposed if, within 2 weeks of entering the study, that participant had been in contact with someone who had a PCR-confirmed or clinician-diagnosed COVID-19 case. Each participant in the prospective study had whole blood, serum and a nasopharyngeal or oropharyngeal swab collected by mobile phlebotomists. Prospective study participants could optionally give additional blood draws and questionnaires over an approximately two-month period. Blood samples from the prospective study were shipped frozen or at room temperature prior to DNA extraction.

The specimen was PBMCs or T cells enriched from blood (not recorded which). The TCR originated in a man aged 40-50 years who had been exposed to COVID-19.

CDR3 loop: CASSLVATEQYF. The nucleotide sequence reads as follows: TGTGCCAGCAGCTTAGTTGCTACCGAGCAGTACTTC. The chain is encoded by TRBV7-9 joined to TRBJ2-7, with no D gene named confidently. The CDR3 measures 12 amino acids from cysteine to phenylalanine. The DNA shown is the 36-base CDR3, in frame from base 1. Trimming costs V 1 base and J 6 bases, and their ends lie 7 bases apart. The germline V gene (reference sequence) supplies CDR1 SEHNR and CDR2 FQNEAQ. Reference TRBV7-9 and TRBJ2-7 genes cover what lies past the CDR3, so the full variable domain is DTGVSQNPRHKITKRGQNVTFRCDPISEHNRLYWYRQTLGQGPEFLTYFQNEAQLEKSRLLSDRFSAERPKGSFSTLEIQRTEQGDSAMYLCASSLVATEQYFGPGTRLTVT.